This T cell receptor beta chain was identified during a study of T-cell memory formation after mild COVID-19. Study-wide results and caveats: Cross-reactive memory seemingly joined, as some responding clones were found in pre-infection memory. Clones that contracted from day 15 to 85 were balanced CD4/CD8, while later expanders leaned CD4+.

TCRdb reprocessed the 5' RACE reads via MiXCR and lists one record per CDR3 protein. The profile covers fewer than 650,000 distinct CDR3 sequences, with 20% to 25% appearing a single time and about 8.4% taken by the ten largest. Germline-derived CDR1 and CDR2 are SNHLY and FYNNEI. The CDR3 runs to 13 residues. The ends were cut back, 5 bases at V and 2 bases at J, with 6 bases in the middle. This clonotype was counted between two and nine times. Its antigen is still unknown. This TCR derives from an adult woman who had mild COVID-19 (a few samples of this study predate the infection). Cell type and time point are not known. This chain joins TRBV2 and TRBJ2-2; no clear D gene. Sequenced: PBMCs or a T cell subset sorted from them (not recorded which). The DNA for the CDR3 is TGTGCCAGCAGTAGGGCAAACACCGGGGAGCTGTTTTTT. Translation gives CASSRANTGELFF. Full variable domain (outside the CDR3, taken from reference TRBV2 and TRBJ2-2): EPEVTQTPSHQVTQMGQEVILRCVPISNHLYFYWYRQILGQKVEFLVSFYNNEISEKSEIFDDQFSVERPDGSNFTLKIRSTKLEDSAMYFCASSRANTGELFFGEGSRLTVL.